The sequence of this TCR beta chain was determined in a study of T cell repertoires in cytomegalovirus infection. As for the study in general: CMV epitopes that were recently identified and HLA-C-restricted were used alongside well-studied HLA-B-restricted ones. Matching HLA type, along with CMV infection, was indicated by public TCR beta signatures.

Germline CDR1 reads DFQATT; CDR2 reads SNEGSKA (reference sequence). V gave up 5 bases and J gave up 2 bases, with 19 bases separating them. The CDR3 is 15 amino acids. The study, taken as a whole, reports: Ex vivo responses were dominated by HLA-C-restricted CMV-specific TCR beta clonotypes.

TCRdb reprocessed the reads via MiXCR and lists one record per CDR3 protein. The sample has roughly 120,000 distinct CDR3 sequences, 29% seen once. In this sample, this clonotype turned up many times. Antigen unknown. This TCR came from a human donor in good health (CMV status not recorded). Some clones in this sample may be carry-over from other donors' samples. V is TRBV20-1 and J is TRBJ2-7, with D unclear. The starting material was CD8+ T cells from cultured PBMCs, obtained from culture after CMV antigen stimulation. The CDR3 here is CSAPTAQSMTYEQYF. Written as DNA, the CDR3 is TGCAGTGCTCCAACGGCACAGTCCATGACCTACGAGCAGTACTTC.